This TCR beta chain was captured in a study of cytomegalovirus exposure and HLA in healthy donors. The study, taken as a whole, reports: Most of the TCR beta V segments (in an earlier analysis) were productive either about 87% or about 30% of the time. The likely origin of a cluster of highly shared sequence variants was a sequencing artifact.

The PCR had 60 Vbeta and 13 Jbeta primers. Original processing methods: There were tens of millions of unique TCR beta chains by a later count, and some 12 million of them were shared. TCRdb's copy holds only in-frame clones and misses some; the assay was immunoSEQ multiplex PCR. From that table come the V and J calls and clone size; the DNA was used to work out D and trimming. The sample lists under 200,000 clones; 68% were seen once. Concerning this clone itself: Its antigen is unknown. The sample has other DNA sequences that encode this CDR3 too.

V dropped 2 bases and J dropped 0 bases, with 2 bases sitting between them. CDR3 length: 14 residues. Germline loops: CDR1 MNHEY, CDR2 SVGAGI. V and J are TRBV6-5 and TRBJ2-6; D gene unclear. Sequencing input: PBMCs. The TCR comes from a young woman in good health and CMV-seropositive. The chain's CDR3 is CASSYLSGANVLTF. The CDR3 nucleotides read TGTGCCAGCAGTTACCTCTCTGGGGCCAACGTCCTGACTTTC.